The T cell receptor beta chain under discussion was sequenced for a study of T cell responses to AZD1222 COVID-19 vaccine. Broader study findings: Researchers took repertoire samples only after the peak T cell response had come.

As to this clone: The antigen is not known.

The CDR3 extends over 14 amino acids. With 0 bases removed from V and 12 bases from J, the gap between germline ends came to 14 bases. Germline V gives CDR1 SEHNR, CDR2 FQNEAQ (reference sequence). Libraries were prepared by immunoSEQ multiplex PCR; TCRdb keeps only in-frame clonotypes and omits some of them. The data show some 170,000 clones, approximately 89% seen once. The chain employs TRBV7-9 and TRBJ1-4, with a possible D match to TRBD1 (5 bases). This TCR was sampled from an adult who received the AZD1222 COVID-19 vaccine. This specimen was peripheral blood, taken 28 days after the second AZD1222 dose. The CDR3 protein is CASSLAGPLGELFF. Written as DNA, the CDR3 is TGTGCCAGCAGCTTAGCGGGACCACTTGGAGAACTGTTTTTT.